A single sample is the source of the 4 T cell receptor beta chains below, sequenced in a study of vaccination and CD4 T cells after COVID-19. No antigens are known for them. The assay that was used to sequence DNA from cultured CD4+ T cells was the Oncomine TCR Beta short-read assay. The genomic DNA was obtained from cultured CD4+ T cells by extraction with the QIAamp micro DNA kit. One entry per CDR3 protein, called by TCRdb with MiXCR from the PCR reads. The table lists roughly 7,000 distinct CDR3 sequences, about 35% of them singletons. Treatment indicated: approximately 9-day PBMC culture with coronavirus spike peptide pools or control peptides (ViraFEST assay). The unexposed donor provided CD4+ T cells, which were taken before the COVID-19 pandemic (2011-2018). The sequenced sample consisted of CD4+ T cells from blood, cultured in vitro. The receptors come from a human donor in good health.

J is TRBJ2-1 and V is TRBV6-5, with 8 bases aligning to TRBD1. V was pared by 2 bases and J by 3 bases, with 3 bases of the junction left unmatched. The CDR3 has 15 amino acids. Germline CDR1 MNHEY, CDR2 SVGAGI. CDR3: CASSYVTGDYNEQFF. The CDR3 coding sequence is TGTGCCAGCAGTTACGTGACAGGGGACTACAATGAGCAGTTCTTC.

This chain links TRBV28 with TRBJ1-2, with 8 bases identical to TRBD1. Per the germline V gene, CDR1 is MDHEN and CDR2 is SYDVKM. The CDR3 is 19 amino acids. The trim removed 5 bases at V and 2 bases at J, leaving 19 bases unmatched. CDR3 bases: TGTGCCAGCAGTCAAAATAGGACAGGGAGGACGAATTGGAACTATGGCTACACCTTC. It specifies CASSQNRTGRTNWNYGYTF.

This clonotype was seen more than once but under ten times. The J gene is TRBJ2-2, the V gene TRBV7-2; tentative D call: TRBD2 (6 bases). The CDR3 is made up of 15 amino acids. V was pared by 8 bases and J by 5 bases, with 18 bases between. Germline CDR1 reads SGHTA; CDR2 reads FQGNSA. In nucleotides, the CDR3 is TGTGCCAGCCATTCAACCGGGAGCGTAACCGGGGAGCTGTTTTTT. Its protein product is CASHSTGSVTGELFF.

Concerning this clonotype itself: The DNA is left out, because the CDR3 cannot be placed on it with certainty; the CDR3 is given as TCRdb lists it. V usage is TRBV27 and J usage is TRBJ2-6; no check of the table's D call, TRBD1, against the DNA was made. The germline V gene encodes CDR1 MNHEY and CDR2 SMNVEV (reference sequence). The length of the CDR3 is 20 amino acids, counting both ends. The CDR3 loop reads CASSPFGEGGTLSGANVLTF.